This is a list of T cell receptor beta chains from one sample in a study of T cells in Graves' hyperthyroidism and ophthalmopathy. TCRdb redid the calling of the multiplex PCR reads with MiXCR, one entry per CDR3 protein. This table has hundreds of thousands of distinct CDR3 sequences, roughly 14% appearing once. The specimen was blood. The receptors stem from a woman aged 30 to 39 with Graves' hyperthyroidism that later progressed to Graves' ophthalmopathy. The CDR3 runs from the conserved cysteine through the conserved F or W. The D gene is left open where the match is weak. A clone size is listed for some rows: how often the clone was seen (once, few, many), or a class if it is expanded.

CDR3 length: 18
V gene: TRBV13
D gene: TRBD2
clone size: few
J gene: TRBJ2-5
CDR3 protein: CASSLGLLASGSGETQYF
CDR3 DNA: TGTGCCAGCAGCTTAGGTCTCTTGGCTAGCGGGAGCGGGGAGACCCAGTACTTC

CDR3 length: 15
V gene: TRBV20-1
D gene: TRBD2
clone size: many
J gene: TRBJ2-5
CDR3 protein: CSATLSGRKGETQYF
CDR3 DNA: TGCAGTGCTACACTTAGCGGGAGGAAAGGAGAGACCCAGTACTTC

CDR3 length: 12
V gene: TRBV20-1
D gene: NA
clone size: NA
J gene: TRBJ1-2
CDR3 protein: CSATPGNYGHTF
CDR3 DNA: TGCAGTGCTACTCCAGGGAACTATGGCCACACCTTC

CDR3 length: 14
V gene: TRBV7-2
D gene: NA
clone size: NA
J gene: TRBJ2-7
CDR3 protein: CASSKLDRIEEQYF
CDR3 DNA: TGTGCCAGCAGCAAATTGGACCGAATCGAAGAGCAGTACTTC

CDR3 length: 13
V gene: TRBV3-1
D gene: NA
clone size: many
J gene: TRBJ2-7
CDR3 protein: CASSQRHSYEQYF
CDR3 DNA: TGTGCCAGCAGCCAAAGACACTCCTACGAGCAGTACTTC

CDR3 length: 14
V gene: TRBV7-2
D gene: NA
clone size: NA
J gene: TRBJ2-7
CDR3 protein: CASSSERQSGEQYF
CDR3 DNA: TGTGCCAGCAGCTCAGAACGCCAGAGTGGCGAGCAGTACTTC

CDR3 length: 14
V gene: TRBV11-2
D gene: NA
clone size: many
J gene: TRBJ2-7
CDR3 protein: CASSTGPGGYEQYF
CDR3 DNA: TGTGCCAGCAGCACTGGTCCTGGGGGCTACGAGCAGTACTTC

CDR3 length: 13
V gene: TRBV12-5
D gene: NA
clone size: few
J gene: TRBJ2-3
CDR3 protein: CASSSGSANTQYF
CDR3 DNA: TGTGCTAGTTCCTCCGGGAGTGCAAATACGCAGTATTTT

CDR3 length: 17
V gene: TRBV12-3/TRBV12-4
D gene: NA
clone size: many
J gene: TRBJ2-1
CDR3 protein: CASSLLGGQGSYNEQFF
CDR3 DNA: TGTGCCAGCAGTTTACTCGGCGGGCAGGGATCCTACAATGAGCAGTTCTTC

CDR3 length: 15
V gene: TRBV7-9
D gene: NA
clone size: few
J gene: TRBJ2-7
CDR3 protein: CASSLGAGAGNEQYF
CDR3 DNA: TGTGCCAGCAGCTTAGGGGCGGGGGCCGGGAACGAGCAGTACTTC

CDR3 length: 13
V gene: TRBV29-1
D gene: NA
clone size: once
J gene: TRBJ2-1
CDR3 protein: CSVRREDYNEQFF
CDR3 DNA: TGCAGCGTTAGGAGGGAGGACTACAATGAGCAGTTCTTC

CDR3 length: 15
V gene: TRBV14
D gene: NA
clone size: NA
J gene: TRBJ2-7
CDR3 protein: CASSQGFTNRAEQYF
CDR3 DNA: TGTGCCAGCAGCCAAGGCTTTACCAACAGGGCCGAGCAGTACTTC